This TCR beta chain originates from a study of T cells in Graves' hyperthyroidism and ophthalmopathy. Study-level points and caveats: Blood samples included most of the expanded thyroid clonotypes exceeding 0.001.

What was amplified from RNA transcripts were TCR beta CDR3 regions. Researchers ran a first-round RT-PCR on the TCR CDR3 using the HTBI primer set. TCRdb re-called the multiplex PCR reads with MiXCR, one entry per CDR3 protein. The table records about 160,000 distinct CDR3 sequences, over 8% of them present only once. This clonotype was counted many times. No antigen is known for it. This CDR3 contains 14 residues. Trimming pared 0 bases from V and 5 bases from J, leaving 10 bases between. The germline V gene encodes CDR1 MNHEY and CDR2 SVGAGI. What was sequenced was blood. The TCR sequence derives from a woman aged 18-29 years with Graves' hyperthyroidism that later progressed to Graves' ophthalmopathy. The V and J genes are TRBV6-5 and TRBJ1-2; D might be TRBD1 (5 bases). The CDR3 loop is CASSYSAGWYGYTF. The CDR3 nucleotides are TGTGCCAGCAGTTACTCCGCAGGGTGGTATGGCTACACCTTC.